The rows below give T cell receptor beta chains drawn from one sample of a study of human T cells and chemical hapten exposure. Using its own MiXCR run on the RACE reads, TCRdb lists one record per CDR3 protein. This sample has roughly 180,000 distinct CDR3 sequences, with 20% to 25% found just once. The sequencing here drew on whole blood, taken in connection with sensitization to the hapten diphenylcyclopropenone (DPC). These receptors were collected from a woman in her forties or fifties with alopecia areata. Some clones in this sample may be carry-over from other donors' samples. The CDR3 runs from the conserved cysteine through the conserved F or W. The order of the fields is D gene, V gene, J gene, clone size, CDR3 protein, CDR3 DNA. The D gene is left open where the match is weak. Some rows have no size entry. The others give once, few or many, or a class for an expanded clone.

-	TRBV5-1	TRBJ1-1	-	CASRGETEAFF	TGCGCCAGCAGGGGGGAGACTGAAGCTTTCTTT
-	TRBV29-1	TRBJ1-1	few	CSVEYHLGVNTEAFF	TGCAGCGTTGAATATCACTTAGGGGTCAACACTGAAGCTTTCTTT
-	TRBV6-6	TRBJ1-5	few	CASSYGTANQPQHF	TGTGCCAGCAGTTATGGGACCGCCAATCAGCCCCAGCATTTT
TRBD2	TRBV20-1	TRBJ2-3	few	CSATFLAAGFTDTQYF	TGCAGTGCTACTTTTCTAGCGGCGGGATTCACAGATACGCAGTATTTT
TRBD2	TRBV7-2	TRBJ2-1	-	CASSSGLAGGDEQFF	TGTGCCAGCAGCTCCGGACTAGCGGGAGGGGATGAGCAGTTCTTC
TRBD2	TRBV11-2	TRBJ2-3	few	CASSLVPSGILGTQYF	TGTGCCAGCAGCTTAGTTCCTAGCGGGATATTGGGTACGCAGTATTTT
TRBD2	TRBV18	TRBJ2-1	-	CASSPDPGGPTNEQFF	TGTGCCAGCTCACCAGATCCGGGAGGGCCCACGAATGAGCAGTTCTTC
TRBD1	TRBV10-3	TRBJ1-3	-	CAIGQASGNTIYF	TGTGCCATTGGACAGGCGTCGGGAAACACCATATATTTT
TRBD2	TRBV11-2	TRBJ2-1	-	CASSFGTSDYNEQFF	TGTGCCAGCAGCTTTGGGACTAGCGACTACAATGAGCAGTTCTTC
TRBD1	TRBV28	TRBJ2-3	-	CASSFVQGSTDTQYF	TGTGCCAGCAGTTTTGTACAGGGGAGCACAGATACGCAGTATTTT
-	TRBV18	TRBJ1-1	-	CASSPIQNTEAFF	TGTGCCAGCTCACCAATACAGAACACTGAAGCTTTCTTT
TRBD1	TRBV29-1	TRBJ2-5	few	CSVDKTGDQETQYF	TGCAGCGTTGATAAGACAGGGGACCAAGAGACCCAGTACTTC
-	TRBV6-5	TRBJ2-2	-	CASNLGAAGNTGELFF	TGTGCCAGCAACCTAGGGGCGGCCGGTAACACCGGGGAGCTGTTTTTT
-	TRBV7-8	TRBJ2-7	-	CASSLGAQGTHEQYF	TGTGCCAGCAGCTTAGGTGCCCAGGGGACCCACGAGCAGTACTTC
TRBD1	TRBV29-1	TRBJ1-1	-	CSSRQGGNTEAFF	TGCAGCTCCCGACAGGGGGGGAACACTGAAGCTTTCTTT
-	TRBV9	TRBJ2-4	-	CASSGGARVRTIQYF	TGTGCCAGCAGCGGGGGGGCCAGGGTTCGGACCATTCAGTACTTC
-	TRBV20-1	TRBJ2-2	-	CSATRDINTGELFF	TGCAGTGCAACTCGGGACATAAACACCGGGGAGCTGTTTTTT
-	TRBV27	TRBJ1-5	many	CASSWGPNQPQHF	TGTGCCAGCAGTTGGGGGCCCAATCAGCCCCAGCATTTT
-	TRBV25-1	TRBJ2-2	-	CASSDAMVYTGELFF	TGTGCCAGCAGTGACGCGATGGTATACACCGGGGAGCTGTTTTTT
-	TRBV20-1	TRBJ1-2	few	CSARGVRGGYTF	TGCAGTGCTAGAGGGGTTAGGGGCGGCTACACCTTC
TRBD2	TRBV27	TRBJ2-1	-	CASRLLISGRVDEQFF	TGTGCCAGCAGACTTTTGATTAGCGGGAGGGTCGATGAGCAGTTCTTC
-	TRBV6-1	TRBJ1-5	few	CASTLGALNQPQHF	TGTGCCAGCACCCTCGGGGCACTCAATCAGCCCCAGCATTTT
TRBD1	TRBV6-2/TRBV6-3	TRBJ2-1	-	CASTDRGGSYNEQFF	TGTGCCAGCACCGACAGGGGCGGCTCCTACAATGAGCAGTTCTTC
-	TRBV29-1	TRBJ2-7	few	CSVEGGPGSYEQYF	TGCAGCGTTGAAGGAGGGCCGGGGTCGTACGAGCAGTACTTC
-	TRBV20-1	TRBJ2-1	-	CSARKIGGLGEQFF	TGCAGTGCTAGAAAGATAGGCGGCTTGGGTGAGCAGTTCTTC
-	TRBV29-1	TRBJ2-3	few	CSVRPSTDTQYF	TGCAGCGTCAGGCCTAGCACAGATACGCAGTATTTT
-	TRBV24-1	TRBJ2-5	many	CATMDSEETQYF	TGTGCCACCATGGACAGCGAAGAGACCCAGTACTTC
TRBD1	TRBV29-1	TRBJ2-7	-	CSARQGVRYEQYF	TGCAGCGCCCGACAGGGAGTCCGGTACGAGCAGTACTTC
TRBD2	TRBV27	TRBJ2-7	-	CASWASGSYEQYF	TGTGCCAGCTGGGCTAGCGGGAGCTACGAGCAGTACTTC
-	TRBV15	TRBJ2-1	few	CATSRDGGNNEQFF	TGTGCCACCAGCAGAGATGGAGGAAACAATGAGCAGTTCTTC
-	TRBV20-1	TRBJ1-4	few	CSARVGTNEKLFF	TGCAGTGCTAGAGTGGGCACTAATGAAAAACTGTTTTTT
-	TRBV7-9	TRBJ2-1	-	CASSLFSLSSYNEQFF	TGTGCCAGCAGCTTATTTAGCCTTAGCTCCTACAATGAGCAGTTCTTC
-	TRBV6-6	TRBJ1-1	-	CASRFMNTEAFF	TGTGCCAGCAGATTTATGAACACTGAAGCTTTCTTT
-	TRBV2	TRBJ2-7	once	CASRDPATPYEQYF	TGTGCCAGCCGAGACCCGGCGACCCCCTACGAGCAGTACTTC
TRBD1	TRBV6-6	TRBJ1-1	few	CASSGTGYTEAFF	TGTGCCAGCAGTGGGACAGGGTACACTGAAGCTTTCTTT
TRBD2	TRBV28	TRBJ2-5	few	CASRGSGSQETQYF	TGTGCCAGCAGGGGGAGCGGGAGCCAAGAGACCCAGTACTTC
-	TRBV20-1	TRBJ1-6	few	CSATQTVTNSPLHF	TGCAGTGCTACGCAGACAGTGACAAATTCACCCCTCCACTTT
TRBD1	TRBV29-1	TRBJ2-7	-	CSARQGSSYEQYF	TGCAGCGCCCGACAGGGGAGCTCCTACGAGCAGTACTTC
-	TRBV5-4	TRBJ1-4	few	CASSQDVFDEKLFF	TGTGCCAGCAGCCAGGACGTGTTTGATGAAAAACTGTTTTTT
-	TRBV3-1	TRBJ2-1	-	CASSQVVTAYNEQFF	TGTGCCAGCAGCCAAGTTGTAACAGCTTACAATGAGCAGTTCTTC
TRBD2	TRBV9	TRBJ2-3	-	CASSVDPGGTDTQYF	TGTGCCAGCAGCGTAGATCCGGGAGGGACAGATACGCAGTATTTT
-	TRBV11-2	TRBJ2-7	-	CASSYPGLNYEQYF	TGTGCCAGCAGCTACCCGGGACTCAACTACGAGCAGTACTTC
-	TRBV10-3	TRBJ1-3	few	CAISDGRTGNTIYF	TGTGCCATCAGTGATGGGAGAACTGGAAACACCATATATTTT
TRBD2	TRBV6-1	TRBJ2-3	once	CASSGGLAGIDTQYF	TGTGCCAGCAGCGGTGGACTAGCGGGAATAGATACGCAGTATTTT
TRBD1	TRBV27	TRBJ2-7	few	CASSFRDRAFSEQYF	TGTGCCAGCAGTTTCCGGGACAGGGCGTTCTCCGAGCAGTACTTC
-	TRBV30	TRBJ1-2	-	CARYLTGHYGYTF	TGTGCCCGCTACCTCACCGGGCACTATGGCTACACCTTC
TRBD1	TRBV7-9	TRBJ2-6	-	CASSLRGTGVDGANVLTF	TGTGCCAGCAGCTTACGTGGGACAGGGGTTGACGGGGCCAACGTCCTGACTTTC
TRBD2	TRBV9	TRBJ2-7	-	CASSPTWTSGRYEQYF	TGTGCCAGCAGCCCCACCTGGACTAGCGGGAGATACGAGCAGTACTTC